This T cell receptor beta chain comes out of a study of long-term antiretroviral therapy in people with HIV. It was version v3.0 of the immunoSEQ assay that was run at survey level. TCRdb keeps only in-frame clones here, not all; method: immunoSEQ multiplex PCR. The sample yields about 30,000 clones, around 80% seen once. Overall study results and limits: Post-treatment diversity went higher with ART but stayed below transplant donor controls. Repertoires looked antigen-experienced, with only a slight naive shift after ART. Pre-ART expanded clones dominated the repertoire at every time point.

People in the study who had HIV all got their treatment in the United States. Comments on this clone: As yet, its antigen is unknown. This CDR3 is also generated by other DNA sequences in the sample.

The sequencing used unsorted PBMCs, collected 1.5 years before starting antiretroviral therapy. The sequence came from a man between 18 and 35 years old with HIV.

For the CDR3, the DNA is TGTGCCAGCAGTCCGGGTTCTAGCTCCTATAATTCACCCCTCCACTTT. It translates to CASSPGSSSYNSPLHF. V usage is TRBV27 and J usage is TRBJ1-6; D is uncertain. V was shortened by 5 bases and J by 0 bases, with 11 bases between the two germline ends. Germline V gene data show CDR1 as MNHEY and CDR2 as SMNVEV (reference sequence). The CDR3 loop spans 16 amino acids.